Each of the 18 T cell receptor beta chains below was sequenced from the same sample in a study of response to subunit inactivated influenza vaccine. TCRdb re-called the RT-PCR reads through MiXCR, storing one row per CDR3 protein. Found here are 150,000 or so distinct CDR3 sequences, about a tenth of them singletons; the top ten hold around an eighth. This sample comprised non-naive T cells sorted from PBMCs, obtained about 40 days after vaccination. The receptor source for this set is a man in his forties or fifties who received an inactivated influenza vaccine.

This clonotype occurred many times. The chain uses TRBV6-2 or TRBV6-3 and TRBJ2-6, with D possibly being TRBD1 (5 bases). V was cut by 6 bases and J by 0 bases, with 9 bases left in between. Germline V lookup: CDR1 MNHEY, CDR2 SVGEGT. The CDR3 runs 15 residues. DNA of the CDR3: TGTGCCAGCAGACAAGACAGCTCTGGGGCCAACGTCCTGACTTTC. Translated: CASRQDSSGANVLTF.

This clonotype showed up many times. The rearrangement uses TRBV16 and TRBJ2-7, with D perhaps being TRBD1 or TRBD2 (5 bases each). This CDR3 contains 14 residues. V lost 4 bases and J lost 6, with 16 bases in between. The germline CDR1 and CDR2 sequences are KGHSY and FQNENV. CDR3 in amino acids: CASSRDPGSLEQYF. The CDR3, as DNA: TGTGCCAGCAGCCGGGACCCCGGTTCCCTCGAGCAGTACTTC.

This clonotype was counted at least ten times. The chain uses TRBV2 and TRBJ2-7; D is undetermined. The CDR3 sequence is 14 residues long. Trimming took off 3 bases at V and 5 bases at J, with 14 bases between the two ends. Germline loops: CDR1 SNHLY, CDR2 FYNNEI. The CDR3 here is CASSDDLGFNEQYF. CDR3 in DNA: TGTGCCAGCAGTGATGATCTGGGTTTCAACGAGCAGTACTTC.

This clonotype was seen ten or more times. The V gene is TRBV5-1, the J gene TRBJ1-4, with a possible D match to TRBD1 (6 bases). There are 16 residues in the CDR3. Looked up from germline, CDR1 is SGHRS and CDR2 is YFSETQ. With 4 bases removed from V and 1 base from J, the gap between germline ends came to 14 bases. In DNA form, the CDR3 reads TGCGCCAGCAGCCTACAGGGAATGGGAACTAATGAAAAACTGTTTTTT. This sequence encodes CASSLQGMGTNEKLFF.

This clonotype was picked up many times. This chain links TRBV5-1 with TRBJ1-1, with D perhaps TRBD1 (6 bases). Trimming took off 3 bases at V and 7 bases at J, with 19 bases between the two ends. CDR3 length: 15 amino acids. Germline CDR1 SGHRS, CDR2 YFSETQ. In DNA, the CDR3 is TGCGCCAGCAGCTCTTTTGGTCGAGGGGGTGTTGAAGCTTTCTTT. Translating gives CASSSFGRGGVEAFF.

The table lists this clonotype with many counts. The rearrangement uses TRBV12-3 or TRBV12-4 and TRBJ1-3; 7 bases match TRBD1. Unmatched junction bases numbered 1, after V lost 5 bases and J lost 0 bases. The CDR3 loop spans 14 amino acids. CDR3 DNA: TGTGCCAGCAGTCGGGACAGCTCTGGAAACACCATATATTTT. Its translation is CASSRDSSGNTIYF.

This clonotype has a handful of counts. V and J are TRBV20-1 and TRBJ2-3; 10 nucleotides agree with TRBD2. Germline V gives CDR1 DFQATT, CDR2 SNEGSKA (reference sequence). V shed 1 base, J shed 4 bases, and the junction held 11 bases outside the gene matches. The length of the CDR3 is 17 residues. The CDR3 loop reads CSARAKLAGTNPDTQYF. Written as DNA, the CDR3 is TGCAGTGCTAGAGCGAAACTAGCGGGAACGAATCCAGATACGCAGTATTTT.

This clonotype has a count of ten or more. The chain joins TRBV7-3 to TRBJ2-3, with D uncertain. The V gene lost 1 base and the J gene lost 4 bases, with 6 bases spanning the gap. Germline-derived CDR1 and CDR2 are SGHTA and FQGTGA. The CDR3 runs 13 residues. CDR3 bases: TGTGCCAGCAGCTTAAATGGCGCAGATACGCAGTATTTT. Translated: CASSLNGADTQYF.

This clonotype has ten or more counts. The CDR3 loop reads CASSPRTSKAVTQYF. CDR3 sequence (DNA): TGCGCCAGCAGCCCCCGGACATCAAAAGCGGTAACCCAGTACTTC. This chain uses TRBV5-1 with TRBJ2-5; perhaps D is TRBD1 or TRBD2 (5 bases each). Looked up from germline, CDR1 is SGHRS and CDR2 is YFSETQ. CDR3 length: 15 amino acids. V lost 4 bases to trimming and J lost 8 bases, with 21 bases between them.

The genes are TRBV6-6 and TRBJ1-6; D may be TRBD1 (5 bases). Per the germline V gene, CDR1 is MNHNY and CDR2 is SVGAGI (reference sequence). The CDR3 spans 13 residues. The V end was cut by 6 bases, the J end by 7 bases, with 10 bases between. The CDR3 here is CASSGRDNSPLHF. The CDR3 nucleotides are TGTGCCAGCAGCGGACGGGACAATTCACCCCTCCACTTT.

This clonotype was seen many times. The chain joins TRBV12-3 or TRBV12-4 to TRBJ2-7; 10 bases align to TRBD1. Trimming removed 6 bases from V and 12 bases from J; junction bases left unmatched: 5. CDR3 length: 11 residues. The CDR3 DNA reads as TGTGCCAGCAGCCCCGGGACAGGGGCGTACTTC. It translates to CASSPGTGAYF.

This clonotype has a count of ten or more. The gene calls are TRBV10-3 and TRBJ2-7; TRBD2 agrees at 8 bases. V was pared by 2 bases and J by 4 bases, with 7 bases of the junction left unmatched. Per the germline V gene, CDR1 is ENHRY and CDR2 is SYGVKD. CDR3 length: 15 amino acids. The CDR3 nucleotides read TGTGCCATCAGTGAGATAAAGCGGGGGAGATACGAGCAGTACTTC. It specifies CAISEIKRGRYEQYF.

This clonotype was counted only a few times. In DNA form, the CDR3 reads TGCAGTGCTAGAGGGGGACAGAGGCAACAAGAGACCCAGTACTTC. As protein: CSARGGQRQQETQYF. The V call is TRBV20-1, the J call TRBJ2-5; 7 bases agree with TRBD1. CDR3 length: 15 residues. Germline V gene lookup returns CDR1 DFQATT and CDR2 SNEGSKA (reference sequence). V lost 1 base and J lost 2; bases outside the gene matches: 7.

The chain combines TRBV7-8 with TRBJ1-2, with D tentatively TRBD1 (6 bases). Trimming shortened V by 5 bases and J by 0 bases, and 10 bases separated the two germline ends. The CDR3 covers 14 residues. Germline assignment: CDR1 SGHVS and CDR2 FQNEAQ. The CDR3 spells CASSLGTPNYGYTF. The CDR3, as DNA: TGTGCCAGCAGCCTCGGGACACCTAACTATGGCTACACCTTC.

This clonotype appeared a few times. The chain employs TRBV20-1 and TRBJ2-1; 7 bases agree with TRBD1. The V and J ends lost 8 bases and 5 bases, in that order; junction bases with no gene match: 9. This CDR3 contains 13 residues. Looked up from germline, CDR1 is DFQATT and CDR2 is SNEGSKA (reference sequence). CDR3 amino acids: CSPRDSLNNEQFF. In DNA, the CDR3 is TGCAGTCCCCGGGACAGCTTAAACAATGAGCAGTTCTTC.

The rearrangement joins TRBV20-1 to TRBJ2-7, with TRBD2 matching 11 bases. J gave up 5 bases and V 5 bases, and 14 bases lay outside the gene matches. The CDR3 spans 16 residues. CDR1 DFQATT and CDR2 SNEGSKA come from the germline V gene (reference sequence). The CDR3 DNA reads TGCAGTGCTTACTCCGGGACTAGCGGAGTCAGCCACGAGCAGTACTTC. Translation gives CSAYSGTSGVSHEQYF.

This chain connects TRBV6-5 to TRBJ2-1, with D unresolved. The V gene's germline CDR1 is MNHEY and CDR2 SVGAGI. The CDR3 sequence is 15 residues long. V was shortened by 2 bases and J by 0 bases, with 8 bases between the two germline ends. The CDR3 nucleotides read TGTGCCAGCAGTTACGCTTTTAGCTCCTACAATGAGCAGTTCTTC. It encodes CASSYAFSSYNEQFF.

This clonotype has at least ten counts. This chain uses TRBV5-1 with TRBJ2-5; 7 bases fit TRBD1. Germline-derived CDR1 and CDR2 are SGHRS and YFSETQ. J gave up 5 bases and V 3 bases, and 7 bases lay outside the gene matches. The CDR3 runs 14 residues. The DNA for the CDR3 is TGCGCCAGCAGCTCGACAGGGATTCGGGAGACCCAGTACTTC. This codes for CASSSTGIRETQYF.